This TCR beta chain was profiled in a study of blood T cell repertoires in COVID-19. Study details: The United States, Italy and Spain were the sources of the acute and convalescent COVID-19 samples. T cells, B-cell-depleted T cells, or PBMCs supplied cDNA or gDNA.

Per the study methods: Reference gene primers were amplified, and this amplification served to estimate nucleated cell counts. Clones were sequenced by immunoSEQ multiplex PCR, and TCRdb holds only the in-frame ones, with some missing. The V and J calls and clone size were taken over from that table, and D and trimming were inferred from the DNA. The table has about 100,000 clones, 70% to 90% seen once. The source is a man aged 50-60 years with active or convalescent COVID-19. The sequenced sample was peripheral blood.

The chain's CDR3 is CASSPNLAGSYNEQFF. In DNA form, the CDR3 reads TGTGCCAGCAGCCCGAATCTAGCGGGAAGCTACAATGAGCAGTTCTTC. This rearrangement joins TRBV9 to TRBJ2-1, with 9 bases aligning to TRBD2. The length of the CDR3 is 16 residues. Germline CDR1 and CDR2: SGDLS and YYNGEE. V was pared by 4 bases and J by 3 bases, with 8 bases of the junction left unmatched.